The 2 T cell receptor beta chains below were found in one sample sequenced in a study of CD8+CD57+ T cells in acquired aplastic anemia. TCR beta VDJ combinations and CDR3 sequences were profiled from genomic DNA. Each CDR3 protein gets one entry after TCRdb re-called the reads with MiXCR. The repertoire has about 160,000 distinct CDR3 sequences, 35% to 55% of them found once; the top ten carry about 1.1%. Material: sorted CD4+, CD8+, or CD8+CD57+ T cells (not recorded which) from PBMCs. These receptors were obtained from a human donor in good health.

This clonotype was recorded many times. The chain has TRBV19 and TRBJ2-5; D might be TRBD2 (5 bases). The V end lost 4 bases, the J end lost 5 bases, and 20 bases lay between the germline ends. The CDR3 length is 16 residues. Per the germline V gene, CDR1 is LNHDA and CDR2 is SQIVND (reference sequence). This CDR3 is CASSTRKLGGSETQYF. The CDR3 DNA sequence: TGTGCCAGTAGTACCCGGAAACTAGGAGGTTCTGAGACCCAGTACTTC.

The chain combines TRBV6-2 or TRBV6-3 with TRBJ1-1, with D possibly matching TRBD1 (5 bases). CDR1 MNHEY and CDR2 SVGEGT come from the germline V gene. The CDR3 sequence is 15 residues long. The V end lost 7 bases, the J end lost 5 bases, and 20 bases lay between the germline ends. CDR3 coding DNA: TGTGCCAGCATTACTGGGGCCCCTGGGCGTACTGAAGCTTTCTTT. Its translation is CASITGAPGRTEAFF.